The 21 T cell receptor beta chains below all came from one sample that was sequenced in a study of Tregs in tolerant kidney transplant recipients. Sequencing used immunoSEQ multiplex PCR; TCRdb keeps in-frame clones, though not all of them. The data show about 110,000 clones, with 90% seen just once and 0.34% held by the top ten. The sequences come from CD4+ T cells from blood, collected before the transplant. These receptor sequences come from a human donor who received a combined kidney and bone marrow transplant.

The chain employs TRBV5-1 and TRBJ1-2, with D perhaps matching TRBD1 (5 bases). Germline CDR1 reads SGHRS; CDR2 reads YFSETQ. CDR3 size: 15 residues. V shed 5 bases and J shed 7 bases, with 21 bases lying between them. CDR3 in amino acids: CASRVSPLGGVGYTF. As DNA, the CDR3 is TGCGCCAGCAGAGTCAGTCCCTTAGGAGGGGTTGGCTACACCTTC.

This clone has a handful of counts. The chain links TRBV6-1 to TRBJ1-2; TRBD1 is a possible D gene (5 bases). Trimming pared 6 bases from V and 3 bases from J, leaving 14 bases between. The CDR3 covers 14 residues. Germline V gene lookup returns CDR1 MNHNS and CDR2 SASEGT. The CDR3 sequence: CASSLPGGDYGYTF. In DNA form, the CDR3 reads TGTGCCAGCAGCCTCCCAGGAGGGGACTATGGCTACACCTTC.

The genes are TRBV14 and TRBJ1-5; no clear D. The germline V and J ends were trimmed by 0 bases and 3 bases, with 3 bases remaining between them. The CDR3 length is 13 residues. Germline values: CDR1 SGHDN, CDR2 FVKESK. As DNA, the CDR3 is TGTGCCAGCAGCCAAGATAACAATCAGCCCCAGCATTTT. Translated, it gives CASSQDNNQPQHF.

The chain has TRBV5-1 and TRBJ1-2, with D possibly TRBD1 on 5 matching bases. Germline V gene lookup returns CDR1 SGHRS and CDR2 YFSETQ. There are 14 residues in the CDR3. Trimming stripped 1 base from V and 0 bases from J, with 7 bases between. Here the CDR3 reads CASSLSTANYGYTF. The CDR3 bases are TGCGCCAGCAGCTTGTCGACAGCTAACTATGGCTACACCTTC.

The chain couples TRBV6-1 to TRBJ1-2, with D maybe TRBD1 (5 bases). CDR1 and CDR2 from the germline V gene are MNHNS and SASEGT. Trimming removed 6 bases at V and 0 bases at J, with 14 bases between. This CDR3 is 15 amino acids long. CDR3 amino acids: CASRPPGGSNYGYTF. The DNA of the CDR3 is TGTGCCAGCAGACCCCCCGGGGGATCTAACTATGGCTACACCTTC.

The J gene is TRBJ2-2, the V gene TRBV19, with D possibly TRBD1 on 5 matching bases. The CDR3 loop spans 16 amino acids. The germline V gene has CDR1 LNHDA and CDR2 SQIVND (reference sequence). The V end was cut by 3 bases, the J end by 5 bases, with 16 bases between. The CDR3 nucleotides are TGTGCCAGTAGTATCTCCCGGGCAGGGAATACCGGGGAGCTGTTTTTT. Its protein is CASSISRAGNTGELFF.

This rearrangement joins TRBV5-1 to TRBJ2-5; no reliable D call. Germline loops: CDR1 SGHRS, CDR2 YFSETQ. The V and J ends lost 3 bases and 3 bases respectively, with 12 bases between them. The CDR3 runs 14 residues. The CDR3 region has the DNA TGCGCCAGCAGCTCCTCCACCAGCGAAGAGACCCAGTACTTC. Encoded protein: CASSSSTSEETQYF.

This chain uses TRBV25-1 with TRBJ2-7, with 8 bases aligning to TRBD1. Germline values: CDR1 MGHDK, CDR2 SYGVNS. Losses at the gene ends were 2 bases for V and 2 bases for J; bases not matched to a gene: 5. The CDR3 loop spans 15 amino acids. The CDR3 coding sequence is TGTGCCAGCAGTGAAGGCCAGGGGGCCCCCTACGAGCAGTACTTC. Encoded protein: CASSEGQGAPYEQYF.

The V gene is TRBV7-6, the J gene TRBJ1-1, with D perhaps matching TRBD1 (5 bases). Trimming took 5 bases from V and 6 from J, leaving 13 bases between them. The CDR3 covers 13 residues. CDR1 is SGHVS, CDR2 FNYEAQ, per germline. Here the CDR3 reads CASSPGPRAEAFF. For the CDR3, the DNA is TGTGCCAGCAGCCCCGGACCCAGGGCTGAAGCTTTCTTT.

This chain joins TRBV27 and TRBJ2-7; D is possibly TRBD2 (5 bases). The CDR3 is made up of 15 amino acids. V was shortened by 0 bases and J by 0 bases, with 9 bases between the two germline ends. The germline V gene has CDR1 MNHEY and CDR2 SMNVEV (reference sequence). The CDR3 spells CASSLSPSLSYEQYF. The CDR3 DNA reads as TGTGCCAGCAGTTTATCCCCTAGCCTCTCCTACGAGCAGTACTTC.

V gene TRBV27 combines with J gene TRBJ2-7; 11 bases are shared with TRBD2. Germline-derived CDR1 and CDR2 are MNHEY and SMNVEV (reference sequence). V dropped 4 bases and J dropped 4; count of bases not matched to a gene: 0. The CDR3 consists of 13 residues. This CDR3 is CASSWTSGYEQYF. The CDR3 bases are TGTGCCAGCAGTTGGACTAGCGGGTACGAGCAGTACTTC.

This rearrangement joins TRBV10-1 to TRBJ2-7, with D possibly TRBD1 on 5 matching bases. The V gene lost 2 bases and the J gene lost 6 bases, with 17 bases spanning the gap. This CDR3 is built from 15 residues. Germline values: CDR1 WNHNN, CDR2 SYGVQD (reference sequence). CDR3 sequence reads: CASSERQGSPAEQYF. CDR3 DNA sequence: TGCGCCAGCAGTGAGCGGCAGGGATCACCTGCCGAGCAGTACTTC.

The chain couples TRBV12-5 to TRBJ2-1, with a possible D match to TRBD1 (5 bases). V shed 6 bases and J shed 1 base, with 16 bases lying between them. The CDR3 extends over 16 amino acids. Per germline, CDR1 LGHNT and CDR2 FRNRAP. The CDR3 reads CASGKEGQGSYNEQFF. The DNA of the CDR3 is TGTGCTAGTGGCAAGGAAGGGCAGGGATCCTACAATGAGCAGTTCTTC. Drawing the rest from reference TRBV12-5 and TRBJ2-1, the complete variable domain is DARVTQTPRHKVTEMGQEVTMRCQPILGHNTVFWYRQTMMQGLELLAYFRNRAPLDDSGMPKDRFSAEMPDATLATLKIQPSEPRDSAVYFCASGKEGQGSYNEQFFGPGTRLTVL.

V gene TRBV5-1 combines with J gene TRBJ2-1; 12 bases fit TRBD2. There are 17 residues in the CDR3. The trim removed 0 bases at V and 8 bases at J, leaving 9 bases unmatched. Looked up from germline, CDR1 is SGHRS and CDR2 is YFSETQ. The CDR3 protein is CASSLAPSGGASDEQFF. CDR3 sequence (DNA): TGCGCCAGCAGCTTGGCTCCTAGCGGGGGGGCGTCGGATGAGCAGTTCTTC.

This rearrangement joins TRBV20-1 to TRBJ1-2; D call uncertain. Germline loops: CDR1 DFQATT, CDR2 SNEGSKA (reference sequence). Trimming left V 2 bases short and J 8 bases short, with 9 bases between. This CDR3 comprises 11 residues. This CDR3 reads CSARSDGGYTF. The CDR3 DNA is TGCAGTGCTAGATCCGACGGGGGCTACACCTTC.

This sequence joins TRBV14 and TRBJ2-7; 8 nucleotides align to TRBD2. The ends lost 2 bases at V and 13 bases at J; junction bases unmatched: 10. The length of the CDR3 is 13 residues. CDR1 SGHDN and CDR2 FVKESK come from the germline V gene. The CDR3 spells CASSQTLAGRVYF. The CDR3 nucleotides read TGTGCCAGCAGCCAAACCTTAGCGGGGAGGGTCTACTTC. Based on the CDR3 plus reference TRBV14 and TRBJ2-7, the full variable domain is EAGVTQFPSHSVIEKGQTVTLRCDPISGHDNLYWYRRVMGKEIKFLLHFVKESKQDESGMPNNRFLAERTGGTYSTLKVQPAELEDSGVYFCASSQTLAGRVYFGPGTRLTVT.

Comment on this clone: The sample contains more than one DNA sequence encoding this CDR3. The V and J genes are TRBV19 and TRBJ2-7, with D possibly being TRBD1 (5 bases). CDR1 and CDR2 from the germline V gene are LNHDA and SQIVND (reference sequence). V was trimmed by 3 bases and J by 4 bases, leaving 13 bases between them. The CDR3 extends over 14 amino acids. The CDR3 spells CASSIQGGSYEQYF. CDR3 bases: TGTGCCAGTAGTATCCAGGGCGGCTCTTACGAGCAGTACTTC.

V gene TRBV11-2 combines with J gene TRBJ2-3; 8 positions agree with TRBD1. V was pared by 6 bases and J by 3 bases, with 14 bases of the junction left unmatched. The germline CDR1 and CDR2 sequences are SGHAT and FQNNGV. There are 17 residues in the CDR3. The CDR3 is CASSSSGGLFATDTQYF. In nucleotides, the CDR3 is TGTGCCAGCAGTTCCTCAGGGGGCCTTTTTGCGACAGATACGCAGTATTTT.

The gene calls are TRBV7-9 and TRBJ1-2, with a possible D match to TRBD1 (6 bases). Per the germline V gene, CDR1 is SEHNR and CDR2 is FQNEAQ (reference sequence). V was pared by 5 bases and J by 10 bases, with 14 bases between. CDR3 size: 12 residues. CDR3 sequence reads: CASSLLGQLYTF. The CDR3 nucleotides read TGTGCCAGCAGCCTACTAGGACAGCTCTACACCTTC. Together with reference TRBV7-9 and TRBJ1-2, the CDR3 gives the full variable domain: DTGVSQNPRHKITKRGQNVTFRCDPISEHNRLYWYRQTLGQGPEFLTYFQNEAQLEKSRLLSDRFSAERPKGSFSTLEIQRTEQGDSAMYLCASSLLGQLYTFGSGTRLTVV.

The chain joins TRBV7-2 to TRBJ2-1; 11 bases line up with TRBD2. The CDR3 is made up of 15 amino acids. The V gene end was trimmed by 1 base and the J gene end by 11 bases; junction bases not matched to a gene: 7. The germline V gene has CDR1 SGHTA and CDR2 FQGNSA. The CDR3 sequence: CASSLDASGGRQQFF. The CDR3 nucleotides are TGTGCCAGCAGCTTAGATGCTAGCGGGGGGCGTCAGCAGTTCTTC.

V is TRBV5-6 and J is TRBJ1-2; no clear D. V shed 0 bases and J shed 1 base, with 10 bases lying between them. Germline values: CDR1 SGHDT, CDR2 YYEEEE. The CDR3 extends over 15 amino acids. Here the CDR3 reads CASSLDRVVNYGYTF. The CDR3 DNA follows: TGTGCCAGCAGCTTGGACAGAGTAGTTAACTATGGCTACACCTTC. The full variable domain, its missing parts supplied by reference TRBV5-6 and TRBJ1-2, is DAGVTQSPTHLIKTRGQQVTLRCSPKSGHDTVSWYQQALGQGPQFIFQYYEEEERQRGNFPDRFSGHQFPNYSSELNVNALLLGDSALYLCASSLDRVVNYGYTFGSGTRLTVV.